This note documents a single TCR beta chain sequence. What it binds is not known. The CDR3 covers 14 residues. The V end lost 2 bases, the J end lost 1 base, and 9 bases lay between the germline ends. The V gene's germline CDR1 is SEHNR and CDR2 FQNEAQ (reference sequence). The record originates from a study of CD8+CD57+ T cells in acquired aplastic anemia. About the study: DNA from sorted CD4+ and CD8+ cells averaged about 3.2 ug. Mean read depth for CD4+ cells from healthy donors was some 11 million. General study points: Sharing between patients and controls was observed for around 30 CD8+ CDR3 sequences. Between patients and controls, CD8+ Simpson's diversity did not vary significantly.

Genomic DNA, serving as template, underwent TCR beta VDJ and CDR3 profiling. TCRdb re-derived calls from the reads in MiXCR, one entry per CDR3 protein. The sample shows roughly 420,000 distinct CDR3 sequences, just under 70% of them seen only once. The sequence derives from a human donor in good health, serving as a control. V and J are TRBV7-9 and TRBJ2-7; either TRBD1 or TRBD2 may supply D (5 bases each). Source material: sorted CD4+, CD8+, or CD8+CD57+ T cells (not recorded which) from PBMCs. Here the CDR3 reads CASSLTGASYEQYF. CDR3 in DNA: TGTGCCAGCAGCTTAACCGGGGCTTCCTACGAGCAGTACTTC.